Below, 14 T cell receptor beta chains from the same sample are listed, as sequenced in a study of vaccination and CD4 T cells after COVID-19 (dated by TCRdb to the early 2020s). The intended sense of this specimen's treatment or condition label: roughly 10-day PBMC culture with coronavirus spike peptide pools or control peptides (ViraFEST assay). Library method: PCR. Sequencing was performed on an Illumina iSeq 100. TCR sequencing of DNA from cultured CD4+ T cells used the Oncomine TCR Beta short-read assay at the Johns Hopkins FTIC core. TCRdb handled the public reads itself, with Q25 trimming in fastp and clone calling in MiXCR, and kept productive beta chains. CDR3 protein sequences are deduplicated, and each keeps its most common genes and DNA. This sample is represented by around 10,000 distinct CDR3 sequences; around a third of them were singletons. The biggest ten clones account for less than 20% of the sample.

Their cognate antigens are unknown. The starting material was CD4+ T cells from blood, cultured in vitro, obtained after SARS-CoV-2 vaccination. These receptors were taken from a human donor who had recovered from COVID-19.

V gene TRBV11-3 combines with J gene TRBJ2-1, with D possibly TRBD2 on 6 matching bases. The CDR3 is made up of 16 amino acids. Germline loops: CDR1 SGHNT, CDR2 YENEEA. The V end lost 5 bases, the J end lost 8 bases, and 22 bases lay between the germline ends. CDR3 nucleotide sequence: TGTGCCAGCAGCCCCGATGGTCGGGGCGGGATCGATGAGCAGTTCTTC. It translates to CASSPDGRGGIDEQFF.

This chain connects TRBV7-2 to TRBJ2-2; a possible D gene is TRBD1 (6 bases). V was clipped by 3 bases and J by 6 bases, with 17 bases between them. CDR1 is SGHTA and CDR2 is FQGNSA in the germline V gene. CDR3 length equals 16 residues. The DNA for the CDR3 is TGTGCCAGCAGCTTGCTTCTGGACAGAAGTTCCGGGGAGCTGTTTTTT. This translates into CASSLLLDRSSGELFF.

This clonotype was counted only a few times. CDR3 bases: TGTGCCAGCCATATGGGCTATGGCTACACCTTC. It translates to CASHMGYGYTF. The chain combines TRBV28 with TRBJ1-2; D call uncertain. In germline, CDR1 is MDHEN, CDR2 SYDVKM. There are 11 residues in the CDR3. V was clipped by 8 bases and J by 4 bases, with 8 bases between them.

This clonotype has just a few counts. The J gene is TRBJ2-5, the V gene TRBV28; TRBD2 is a possible D gene (6 bases). V gave up 4 bases and J gave up 5 bases, with 14 bases separating them. CDR1 MDHEN and CDR2 SYDVKM come from the germline V gene. The CDR3 loop spans 14 amino acids. CDR3 residues: CASSSGGKGETQYF. CDR3 coding DNA: TGTGCCAGCAGTTCCGGGGGAAAGGGGGAGACCCAGTACTTC.

This sequence joins TRBV20-1 and TRBJ2-6; a weak D match, TRBD2 (5 bases). Trimming pared 6 bases from V and 0 bases from J, leaving 18 bases between. The length of the CDR3 is 17 residues. The V gene's germline CDR1 is DFQATT and CDR2 SNEGSKA (reference sequence). The CDR3 sequence is CSAKRSGIFSGANVLTF. The CDR3 nucleotides are TGCAGTGCAAAGAGGTCCGGGATCTTCTCTGGGGCCAACGTCCTGACTTTC.

By sample fraction, this clonotype is medium-sized (0.01 to 0.1%). The V call is TRBV20-1, the J call TRBJ2-7; 9 nucleotides align to TRBD1. This CDR3 comprises 15 residues. Germline CDR1 reads DFQATT; CDR2 reads SNEGSKA (reference sequence). V shed 0 bases, J shed 4 bases, and the junction held 7 bases outside the gene matches. As DNA, the CDR3 is TGCAGTGCTAGAGAGGGACAGGGTCTGGGATACGAGCAGTACTTC. Encoded protein: CSAREGQGLGYEQYF.

This clonotype was found a few times. The J gene is TRBJ2-7, the V gene TRBV20-1, with 9 bases aligning to TRBD2. This CDR3 comprises 15 residues. Germline V gives CDR1 DFQATT, CDR2 SNEGSKA (reference sequence). V lost 6 bases to trimming and J lost 0 bases; unmatched junction nucleotides: 9. The CDR3 region has the DNA TGCAGTGCCCCCCCCGTTAGCGGGAGCTCCTACGAGCAGTACTTC. It is translated as CSAPPVSGSSYEQYF.

The chain is built from TRBV19 and TRBJ2-2; D call uncertain. This CDR3 contains 14 residues. V lost 3 bases to trimming and J lost 6 bases, with 11 bases between them. Germline-derived CDR1 and CDR2 are LNHDA and SQIVND (reference sequence). CDR3 DNA sequence: TGTGCCAGTAGTATTCGGCGATCCGCCGGGGAGCTGTTTTTT. Its protein is CASSIRRSAGELFF. Variable domain in full (rest from reference TRBV19 and TRBJ2-2): DGGITQSPKYLFRKEGQNVTLSCEQNLNHDAMYWYRQDPGQGLRLIYYSQIVNDFQKGDIAEGYSVSREKKESFPLTVTSAQKNPTAFYLCASSIRRSAGELFFGEGSRLTVL.

The chain links TRBV18 to TRBJ2-3, with TRBD2 matching 7 bases. V dropped 3 bases and J dropped 6; count of bases not matched to a gene: 15. Germline CDR1 is KGHSH and CDR2 is LQKENI. The CDR3 has 17 residues. CDR3 nucleotide sequence: TGTGCCAGCTCACCGAGGAGGGACCGACTAGCATTTGATACGCAGTATTTT. Translated: CASSPRRDRLAFDTQYF.

This clonotype was seen only a few times. This chain links TRBV28 with TRBJ1-2; D not certain. The CDR3 is 13 residues long. V lost 6 bases and J 3 bases, leaving 11 bases between the germline ends. CDR1 and CDR2 (germline): MDHEN, SYDVKM. The CDR3 loop reads CASSPPSYYGYTF. The CDR3 nucleotides are TGTGCCAGCAGCCCACCCAGTTACTATGGCTACACCTTC.

The rearrangement uses TRBV7-9 and TRBJ2-3; TRBD2 aligns across 9 bases. V was pared by 1 base and J by 0 bases, with 11 bases of the junction left unmatched. Germline CDR1 reads SEHNR; CDR2 reads FQNEAQ (reference sequence). This CDR3 is 19 amino acids long. The CDR3 sequence is CASSLGKGLAATSTDTQYF. As DNA, the CDR3 is TGTGCCAGCAGCTTAGGGAAGGGACTAGCAGCAACTAGCACAGATACGCAGTATTTT.

The chain uses TRBV4-3 and TRBJ2-2; 9 nucleotides line up with TRBD1. V shed 4 bases, J shed 2 bases, and the junction held 8 bases outside the gene matches. This CDR3 spans 17 amino acids. CDR1 is LGHNA and CDR2 is YSLEER in the germline V gene. The CDR3 reads CASSPIGQGSNTGELFF. CDR3 DNA sequence: TGCGCCAGCAGCCCAATTGGACAGGGGAGTAACACCGGGGAGCTGTTTTTT.

This clonotype appeared a few times. V usage is TRBV24-1 and J usage is TRBJ2-2, with TRBD2 as a possible D gene (5 bases). The CDR3 consists of 14 residues. V was trimmed by 5 bases and J by 4 bases, leaving 10 bases between them. In germline, CDR1 is KGHDR, CDR2 SFDVKD. For the CDR3, the DNA is TGTGCCACCAGTGGGACGGGATCCACCGGGGAGCTGTTTTTT. It specifies CATSGTGSTGELFF.

For this clonotype: Being one base from a much bigger clone, this may be a read error. This rearrangement joins TRBV20-1 to TRBJ1-6; TRBD1 aligns across 7 bases. CDR3 length: 17 amino acids. In germline, CDR1 is DFQATT, CDR2 SNEGSKA (reference sequence). The CDR3 DNA follows: TGCAGTGCTGGAGATGGGGCTAGGGGACAGATAAATTCACCCCTCCACTTT. Protein product: CSAGDGARGQINSPLHF.